The 18 T cell receptor beta chains listed next were all sequenced from one sample in a study of early T cells in non-severe SARS-CoV-2 infection. TCRdb independently ran MiXCR on the 5' RACE reads; one entry per CDR3 protein. The data contain about 80,000 distinct CDR3 sequences, 5.5% to 7.5% of them singletons. Sequenced: whole blood. The receptors derive from an adult who was a healthcare worker with PCR-confirmed SARS-CoV-2 infection or an uninfected control (not recorded which).

The chain is built from TRBV19 and TRBJ1-2, with 7 bases aligning to TRBD1. CDR3 size: 15 residues. Germline CDR1 reads LNHDA; CDR2 reads SQIVND (reference sequence). The V segment lost 5 bases and the J segment 2 bases; nucleotides outside the gene matches: 8. The CDR3 region is CASSAPWDSNYGYTF. The CDR3 coding sequence is TGTGCCAGTAGTGCTCCCTGGGACAGCAACTATGGCTACACCTTC.

The chain couples TRBV5-1 to TRBJ1-5; a weak D match, TRBD1 (5 bases). V lost 0 bases and J 2 bases, leaving 12 bases between the germline ends. The CDR3 length is 16 residues. Germline V lookup: CDR1 SGHRS, CDR2 YFSETQ. Here the CDR3 DNA reads TGCGCCAGCAGCTTGGACGGTCAGGGACGCAATCAGCCCCAGCATTTT. This codes for CASSLDGQGRNQPQHF.

This clonotype was detected many times. The CDR3 reads CASSRTGGATEAFF. The CDR3 bases are TGTGCCAGCAGCCGAACGGGGGGGGCCACTGAAGCTTTCTTT. V and J are TRBV5-4 and TRBJ1-1; tentative D call: TRBD1 (6 bases). Germline CDR1 is SGHNT and CDR2 is YYREEE (reference sequence). This CDR3 is built from 14 residues. Trimming removed 4 bases at V and 4 bases at J, with 14 bases between.

V usage is TRBV10-3 and J usage is TRBJ2-5, with a possible D match to TRBD1 (5 bases). The ends were cut back, 0 bases at V and 2 bases at J, with 13 bases in the middle. The CDR3 consists of 16 residues. Germline V gene lookup returns CDR1 ENHRY and CDR2 SYGVKD. The CDR3 DNA is TGTGCCATCAGTGAGTCCCACACAGGTCAACAAGAGACCCAGTACTTC. The encoded protein is CAISESHTGQQETQYF.

At least ten counts were recorded for this clonotype. The genes are TRBV5-1 and TRBJ2-1; D is unclear. V lost 5 bases and J 6 bases, leaving 27 bases between the germline ends. CDR3 length: 18 amino acids. In germline, CDR1 is SGHRS, CDR2 YFSETQ. The CDR3 reads CASSRKDQHPRFPNEQFF. Written as DNA, the CDR3 is TGCGCCAGCAGTCGAAAGGACCAGCACCCCCGCTTCCCCAATGAGCAGTTCTTC.

This chain connects TRBV10-3 to TRBJ1-3, with a tentative D call TRBD1 (5 bases). Per germline, CDR1 ENHRY and CDR2 SYGVKD. This CDR3 has 16 residues. With 0 bases removed from V and 0 bases from J, the gap between germline ends came to 9 bases. CDR3 sequence (DNA): TGTGCCATCAGTGAGTCGGGGGGAGACTCTGGAAACACCATATATTTT. It is translated as CAISESGGDSGNTIYF.

This clonotype was recorded at least ten times. The V gene is TRBV5-1, the J gene TRBJ1-2; TRBD1 is a possible D gene (6 bases). Deletions cut 4 bases from V and 3 bases from J, with 13 bases between. Germline assignment: CDR1 SGHRS and CDR2 YFSETQ. The CDR3 is 14 residues long. The chain's CDR3 is CASSHHSGDYGYTF. CDR3 nucleotides: TGCGCCAGCAGCCACCACTCAGGGGACTATGGCTACACCTTC.

J is TRBJ1-1 and V is TRBV27; 10 nucleotides align to TRBD1. The J segment lost 1 base and the V segment lost 8 bases, leaving 1 base of the junction unmatched. The CDR3 covers 13 residues. CDR1 is MNHEY, CDR2 SMNVEV, per germline (reference sequence). The CDR3 protein is CASWDRGNTEAFF. For the CDR3, the DNA is TGTGCCAGCTGGGACAGGGGGAACACTGAAGCTTTCTTT.

In this sample, this clonotype turned up many times. The chain combines TRBV10-3 with TRBJ2-3; D might be TRBD2 (5 bases). The ends were cut back, 6 bases at V and 0 bases at J, with 7 bases in the middle. Germline lookup yields CDR1 ENHRY and CDR2 SYGVKD. The length of the CDR3 is 13 residues. CDR3 protein: CAIRPGSTDTQYF. The CDR3 DNA follows: TGTGCCATCAGACCGGGGAGCACAGATACGCAGTATTTT.

This clonotype has just a few counts. The V call is TRBV13, the J call TRBJ1-6; TRBD1 might be the D (5 bases). The CDR3 covers 12 residues. Between the trimmed V and J ends, which lost 2 bases and 11 bases, there was a span of 7 bases. CDR1 and CDR2 (germline): PRHDT, FYEKMQ (reference sequence). The CDR3 here is CASSLLGAPLHF. The CDR3 nucleotides are TGTGCCAGCAGCTTATTGGGGGCACCCCTCCACTTT.

V and J are TRBV12-3 or TRBV12-4 and TRBJ1-1, with D perhaps matching TRBD1 (6 bases). This CDR3 has 15 amino acids. The V end was cut by 8 bases, the J end by 4 bases, with 20 bases between. The CDR3 reads CASLSGSVGGTEAFF. In DNA, the CDR3 is TGTGCCAGCCTCTCGGGGTCCGTAGGGGGCACTGAAGCTTTCTTT.

This clonotype was seen only a few times. V and J are TRBV3-1 and TRBJ1-4, with D possibly TRBD1 on 6 matching bases. Germline V CDR1 and CDR2: LGHDT, YNNKEL (reference sequence). The CDR3 runs 15 residues. V shed 4 bases and J shed 2 bases, with 11 bases lying between them. The DNA for the CDR3 is TGTGCCAGCAGCCCCCAACAGGGTACTAATGAAAAACTGTTTTTT. Amino acid sequence: CASSPQQGTNEKLFF.

The J gene is TRBJ1-1, the V gene TRBV29-1; no clear D. Trimming removed 4 bases at V and 4 bases at J, with 13 bases between. This CDR3 comprises 13 residues. Per germline, CDR1 SQVTM and CDR2 ANQGSEA. The CDR3 sequence: CSVVVGFGTEAFF. The CDR3 DNA is TGCAGCGTTGTCGTGGGGTTTGGCACTGAAGCTTTCTTT.

This clonotype was counted only a few times. V is TRBV2 and J is TRBJ1-5; unclear D gene. V was shortened by 3 bases and J by 9 bases, with 12 bases between the two germline ends. Germline assignment: CDR1 SNHLY and CDR2 FYNNEI. CDR3 length: 13 residues. CDR3 nucleotides: TGTGCCAGCAGTGACGGCAGATTGGCGCCCCAGCATTTT. Amino acid sequence: CASSDGRLAPQHF.

This clonotype occurred a few times. The chain joins TRBV4-3 to TRBJ1-2, with no clear D. The V gene lost 0 bases and the J gene lost 1 base, with 9 bases spanning the gap. The CDR3 contains 15 residues. The V gene's germline CDR1 is LGHNA and CDR2 YSLEER. Written as DNA, the CDR3 is TGCGCCAGCAGCCAAGATTGGGGAGTTAACTATGGCTACACCTTC. Protein: CASSQDWGVNYGYTF.

At least ten counts were recorded for this clonotype. The rearrangement joins TRBV29-1 to TRBJ2-3; D is ambiguous. Germline V lookup: CDR1 SQVTM, CDR2 ANQGSEA. The V end lost 5 bases, the J end lost 3 bases, and 12 bases lay between the germline ends. This CDR3 has 13 residues. The CDR3 DNA follows: TGCAGCGTTCCTACCCGGGCGACAGATACGCAGTATTTT. It is translated as CSVPTRATDTQYF.

By proportion, this clonotype is medium-sized. The V call is TRBV24-1, the J call TRBJ2-3; no firm D call. The ends were cut back, 4 bases at V and 2 bases at J, with 12 bases in the middle. This CDR3 region has 15 residues. In germline, CDR1 is KGHDR, CDR2 SFDVKD. The CDR3 bases are TGTGCCACCAGTGACCCCAGGAAAACCACAGATACGCAGTATTTT. Translation gives CATSDPRKTTDTQYF.

This clonotype was seen only a few times. CDR3 DNA: TGTGCCAGCAGCAAAACGGGCCAGGCGGGTTCACCCCTCCACTTT. It codes for CASSKTGQAGSPLHF. The rearrangement links TRBV21-1 to TRBJ1-6; TRBD1, the table's D call, lacks a check against the DNA. TRBV21-1 is annotated as a pseudogene. The CDR3 extends over 15 amino acids.